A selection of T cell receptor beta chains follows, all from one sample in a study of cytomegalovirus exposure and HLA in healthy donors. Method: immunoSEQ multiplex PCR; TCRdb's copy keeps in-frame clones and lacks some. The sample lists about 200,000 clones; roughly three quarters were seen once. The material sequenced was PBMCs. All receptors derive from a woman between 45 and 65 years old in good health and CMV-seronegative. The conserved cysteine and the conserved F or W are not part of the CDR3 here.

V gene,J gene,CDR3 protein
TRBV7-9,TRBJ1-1,ASSLPTGRGAEAF
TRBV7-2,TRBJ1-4,ASSRGKRINEKLF
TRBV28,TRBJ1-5,ASSRALRNQPQH
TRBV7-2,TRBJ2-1,ASSLSRDSYNEQF
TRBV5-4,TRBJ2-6,ASSLGTGRTGANVLT
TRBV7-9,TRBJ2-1,ASSVIAGATYNEQF
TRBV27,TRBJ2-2,ATALRTSGRAGYTGELF
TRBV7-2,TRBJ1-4,ASKLKGGGKLF
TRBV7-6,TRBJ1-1,ASSLGAGQTEAF
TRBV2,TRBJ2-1,ASSERELANNEQF
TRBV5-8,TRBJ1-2,ASSLGQGISNYGYT
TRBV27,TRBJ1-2,ASSLGGQGSGYT
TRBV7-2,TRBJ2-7,ASSLARGANEQY
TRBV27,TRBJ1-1,ASSLSESMNTEAF
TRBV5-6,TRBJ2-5,ASSFGGQETQY
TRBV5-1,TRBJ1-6,ASSLKTGSYNSPLH
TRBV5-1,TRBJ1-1,ASSLFPGGGTEAF
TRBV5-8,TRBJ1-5,ASSLVGVQDQPQH
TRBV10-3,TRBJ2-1,AITSSGRRNEQF
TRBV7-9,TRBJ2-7,SSSLEAQGAGEQY
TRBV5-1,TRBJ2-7,ASSPDPGQGMYEQY
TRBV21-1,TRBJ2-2,ASSKVRTGYTGELF
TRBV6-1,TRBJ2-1,ASSGGGRGYNEQF
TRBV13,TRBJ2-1,ASSSGGSSYNEQF
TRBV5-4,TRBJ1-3,ASSSGQPSRSGNTIY
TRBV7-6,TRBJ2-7,ASSLGDSGGYLREQY
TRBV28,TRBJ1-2,ASSFRTWTDNYGYT
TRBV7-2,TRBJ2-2,ASSWPGLAGDPGELF
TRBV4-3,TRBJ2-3,ASSPELAGRTDTQY
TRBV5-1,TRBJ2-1,ASSPLLAGGGEQF
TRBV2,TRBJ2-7,ASSGGRRTYEQY